These 29 T cell receptor beta chains originate from one sample sequenced in a study of T-cell memory formation after mild COVID-19. MiXCR, applied by TCRdb to the 5' RACE reads, yields one record per CDR3 protein. The sample includes 200,000 to 250,000 distinct CDR3 sequences, about a sixth seen only once; the top ten take 3.5% to 4%. Sequencing used PBMCs or a T cell subset sorted from them (not recorded which). The receptors come from a man aged 18 to 29 who had mild COVID-19 (a few samples of this study predate the infection). Cell type and time point are not known.

This clonotype occurred a few times. The chain joins TRBV20-1 to TRBJ1-5; D is unclear. CDR1 and CDR2 from the germline V gene are DFQATT and SNEGSKA (reference sequence). V lost 6 bases and J 2 bases, leaving 23 bases between the germline ends. The CDR3 runs 17 residues. The CDR3: CSAAPHSSSVGNQPQHF. The CDR3, as DNA: TGCAGTGCCGCCCCTCACAGTTCTTCGGTGGGCAATCAGCCCCAGCATTTT.

The V call is TRBV6-5, the J call TRBJ1-2; no reliable D call. CDR1 is MNHEY, CDR2 SVGAGI, per germline. The CDR3 sequence is 16 residues long. The ends were cut back, 0 bases at V and 5 bases at J, with 16 bases in the middle. The CDR3 here is CASSYSSSRWGYGYTF. Written as DNA, the CDR3 is TGTGCCAGCAGTTACTCGAGTAGCCGGTGGGGTTATGGCTACACCTTC.

There are many counts of this clonotype. V is TRBV12-3 or TRBV12-4 and J is TRBJ2-7, with D perhaps TRBD2 (7 bases). Trimming removed 3 bases at V and 0 bases at J, with 12 bases between. The CDR3 spans 15 residues. CDR3 amino acids: CASSLGGALSYEQYF. Written as DNA, the CDR3 is TGTGCCAGCAGTTTGGGGGGGGCCCTCTCCTACGAGCAGTACTTC.

This chain connects TRBV4-2 to TRBJ1-1, with TRBD1 as a possible D gene (5 bases). The CDR3 runs to 14 residues. V was trimmed by 1 base and J by 1 base, leaving 7 bases between them. CDR1 is LGHNA, CDR2 YNFKEQ, per germline. CDR3 in amino acids: CASSQGGPNTEAFF. The DNA of the CDR3 is TGTGCCAGCAGCCAAGGGGGACCGAACACTGAAGCTTTCTTT.

In its sample, this clonotype was seen a few times. The rearrangement joins TRBV12-3 or TRBV12-4 to TRBJ1-1; tentative D call: TRBD1 (6 bases). Trimming removed 6 bases from V and 1 base from J, with 12 bases in between. CDR3 length: 14 residues. CDR3 sequence (DNA): TGTGCCAGCAGCCGACAGGTAGGGAACACTGAAGCTTTCTTT. The encoded protein is CASSRQVGNTEAFF.

This clonotype has just a few counts. The chain links TRBV7-2 to TRBJ1-1; the D gene is possibly TRBD1 (5 bases). Germline V CDR1 and CDR2: SGHTA, FQGNSA. The V end was cut by 8 bases, the J end by 4 bases, with 14 bases between. This CDR3 is 13 amino acids long. CDR3 in amino acids: CASGTSGTTEAFF. The CDR3 DNA reads as TGTGCCAGCGGAACTTCAGGGACCACTGAAGCTTTCTTT.

The V gene is TRBV6-5, the J gene TRBJ2-3, with D unresolved. V was clipped by 8 bases and J by 6 bases, with 12 bases between them. There are 12 residues in the CDR3. Germline CDR1 reads MNHEY; CDR2 reads SVGAGI. DNA of the CDR3: TGTGCCAGCTATGCTGAGTGGGATACGCAGTATTTT. This gives the protein CASYAEWDTQYF.

This clonotype was seen a handful of times. The V call is TRBV5-6, the J call TRBJ1-5, with 8 bases matching TRBD1. The trim removed 3 bases at V and 7 bases at J, leaving 9 bases unmatched. Germline values: CDR1 SGHDT, CDR2 YYEEEE. The CDR3 contains 15 residues. The DNA of the CDR3 is TGTGCCAGCAGCTCATTACAATCAGGGGGCCAGCCCCAGCATTTT. Protein product: CASSSLQSGGQPQHF. The whole variable domain, remainder taken from reference TRBV5-6 and TRBJ1-5, is DAGVTQSPTHLIKTRGQQVTLRCSPKSGHDTVSWYQQALGQGPQFIFQYYEEEERQRGNFPDRFSGHQFPNYSSELNVNALLLGDSALYLCASSSLQSGGQPQHFGDGTRLSIL.

This clonotype was seen a handful of times. This chain connects TRBV24-1 to TRBJ2-5; D may be TRBD1 or TRBD2 (6 bases each). V shed 3 bases and J shed 5 bases, with 9 bases lying between them. The germline gives CDR1 KGHDR, CDR2 SFDVKD. This CDR3 has 13 residues. In DNA, the CDR3 is TGTGCCACCAGTGATGGGGGGCGCGAGACCCAGTACTTC. Encoded protein: CATSDGGRETQYF.

This clonotype was recorded at least ten times. This rearrangement joins TRBV7-2 to TRBJ2-3; no reliable D call. Trimming shortened V by 1 base and J by 6 bases, and 8 bases separated the two germline ends. From germline, CDR1 is SGHTA and CDR2 FQGNSA. The CDR3 is 13 residues long. The CDR3 region is CASSLESWDTQYF. CDR3 bases: TGTGCCAGCAGCTTAGAGTCTTGGGATACGCAGTATTTT.

This clonotype turned up a few times. This chain joins TRBV4-3 and TRBJ1-2; 9 nucleotides align to TRBD1. CDR1 and CDR2 (germline): LGHNA, YSLEER. V lost 4 bases to trimming and J lost 4 bases; unmatched junction nucleotides: 7. The CDR3 is made up of 15 amino acids. CDR3 region: CASSPGQGRLYGYTF. The CDR3 nucleotides read TGCGCCAGCAGCCCAGGACAGGGGCGCCTCTATGGCTACACCTTC.

This clonotype came up once. This sequence joins TRBV28 and TRBJ2-7, with 7 bases aligning to TRBD1. The CDR3 loop spans 14 amino acids. Germline CDR1 reads MDHEN; CDR2 reads SYDVKM. Germline trimming cut 6 bases from V and 5 bases from J; bases unmatched to any gene: 10. The DNA for the CDR3 is TGTGCCAGCAGCGGCTCAGGGGGAAACGACGAGCAGTACGTC. Encoded protein: CASSGSGGNDEQYV.

This clonotype came up a few times. The V call is TRBV25-1, the J call TRBJ2-7; D could derive from TRBD1 or TRBD2 (5 bases each). Trimming removed 5 bases from V and 3 bases from J, with 20 bases in between. Per germline, CDR1 MGHDK and CDR2 SYGVNS. The CDR3 consists of 16 residues. CDR3 coding DNA: TGTGCCAGCAGTCGAGACCCACGAGAGGGGCTCTACGAGCAGTACTTC. Translation gives CASSRDPREGLYEQYF.

This clonotype was seen a few times. The V call is TRBV20-1, the J call TRBJ1-2, with D tentatively TRBD1 (6 bases). Looked up from germline, CDR1 is DFQATT and CDR2 is SNEGSKA (reference sequence). The germline V and J ends were trimmed by 6 bases and 4 bases, with 18 bases remaining between them. The CDR3 has 14 amino acids. CDR3: CSAPARGQGYGYTF. DNA for the CDR3: TGCAGTGCCCCGGCCCGGGGGCAAGGCTATGGCTACACCTTC.

This sequence joins TRBV20-1 and TRBJ2-3; no clear D gene. V lost 0 bases and J 2 bases, leaving 9 bases between the germline ends. The CDR3 consists of 14 residues. Germline assignment: CDR1 DFQATT and CDR2 SNEGSKA (reference sequence). The CDR3 DNA is TGCAGTGCTAGAGATCTCGGGTACACAGATACGCAGTATTTT. Protein: CSARDLGYTDTQYF.

J is TRBJ2-3 and V is TRBV12-3 or TRBV12-4, with 10 nucleotides matching TRBD1. The V gene end was trimmed by 6 bases and the J gene end by 4 bases; junction bases not matched to a gene: 7. The CDR3 is 15 amino acids. The CDR3 reads CASSPRDRGADTQYF. Written as DNA, the CDR3 is TGTGCCAGCAGCCCACGGGACAGGGGAGCAGATACGCAGTATTTT.

This clonotype was seen more than once but under ten times. In DNA, the CDR3 is TGCGCCAGCAGCGAAGGGACCCCGAACACCGGGGAGCTGTTTTTT. Protein: CASSEGTPNTGELFF. This chain links TRBV5-1 with TRBJ2-2, with D possibly called TRBD1 or TRBD2 (5 bases each). CDR3 length: 15 amino acids. Trimming cost V 4 bases and J 0 bases, with 10 bases left between them. Per germline, CDR1 SGHRS and CDR2 YFSETQ.

In its sample, this clonotype was seen a few times. V is TRBV9 and J is TRBJ2-7; 8 bases map to TRBD1. J lost 3 bases, V lost 2 bases, and 4 bases had no gene match. The CDR3 sequence is 14 residues long. CDR1 is SGDLS, CDR2 YYNGEE, per germline. The CDR3 spells CASSVGGQVYEQYF. CDR3 sequence (DNA): TGTGCCAGCAGCGTGGGGGGACAGGTCTACGAGCAGTACTTC.

The genes are TRBV21-1 and TRBJ2-7; the table calls TRBD1, which could not be checked here. TRBV21-1 is given as a pseudogene. This CDR3 region has 15 residues. DNA of the CDR3: TGTGCCAGCAGCAAAAGGACAGGGGGCAAGTGCGAGCAGTACGTC. It is translated as CASSKRTGGKCEQYV.

CDR3: CASSLGADNEQFF. CDR3 DNA sequence: TGCGCCAGCAGCTTGGGTGCAGACAATGAGCAGTTCTTC. The V gene is TRBV5-1, the J gene TRBJ2-1; D is unresolved. CDR3 length: 13 amino acids. Trimming cost V 0 bases and J 5 bases, with 6 bases left between them. Germline V CDR1 and CDR2: SGHRS, YFSETQ. The whole variable domain, filled in from reference TRBV5-1 and TRBJ2-1, reads KAGVTQTPRYLIKTRGQQVTLSCSPISGHRSVSWYQQTPGQGLQFLFEYFSETQRNKGNFPGRFSGRQFSNSRSEMNVSTLELGDSALYLCASSLGADNEQFFGPGTRLTVL.

This clonotype has a handful of counts. This sequence joins TRBV20-1 and TRBJ1-2; D possibly corresponds to TRBD1 (5 bases). The CDR3 loop spans 13 amino acids. Trimming stripped 5 bases from V and 8 bases from J, with 18 bases between. Germline CDR1 DFQATT, CDR2 SNEGSKA (reference sequence). The DNA of the CDR3 is TGCAGTGCTCAGACCACGGGGGTATGGGGCTACACCTTC. Translation: CSAQTTGVWGYTF.

The genes are TRBV5-1 and TRBJ2-2; tentatively, D is TRBD1 (6 bases). This CDR3 has 16 residues. Germline values: CDR1 SGHRS, CDR2 YFSETQ. V shed 2 bases and J shed 1 base, with 12 bases lying between them. The CDR3 bases are TGCGCCAGCAGCTTACAGGGTCCTCAGAACACCGGGGAGCTGTTTTTT. It specifies CASSLQGPQNTGELFF.

The genes are TRBV28 and TRBJ2-6; D is unresolved. The germline V and J ends were trimmed by 2 bases and 3 bases, with 8 bases remaining between them. CDR3 length equals 15 residues. Looked up from germline, CDR1 is MDHEN and CDR2 is SYDVKM. CDR3 sequence reads: CASSLGSDGANVLTF. CDR3 nucleotides: TGTGCCAGCAGTTTAGGCTCGGATGGGGCCAACGTCCTGACTTTC.

V is TRBV20-1 and J is TRBJ2-4; 7 nucleotides align to TRBD2. Unmatched junction bases numbered 17, after V lost 3 bases and J lost 9 bases. This CDR3 contains 16 residues. CDR1 and CDR2 (germline): DFQATT, SNEGSKA (reference sequence). This CDR3 reads CSARIAGRGANGIQYF. The CDR3 DNA reads TGCAGTGCTAGGATAGCGGGTCGCGGGGCAAACGGCATTCAGTACTTC.

This clonotype was observed a few times. Here the CDR3 reads CASSQALTARRKGSPLHF. CDR3 in DNA: TGCGCCAGCAGCCAAGCTTTGACAGCTAGGCGAAAAGGCTCACCCCTCCACTTT. The chain combines TRBV4-1 with TRBJ1-6; possibly TRBD1 for D (5 bases). Per germline, CDR1 MGHRA and CDR2 YSYEKL. The CDR3 contains 18 residues. Trimming left V 1 base short and J 10 bases short, with 23 bases between.

The rearrangement links TRBV11-1 to TRBJ2-2; D ambiguous. The CDR3 has 14 amino acids. Germline-derived CDR1 and CDR2 are SGHAT and FQDESV (reference sequence). Trimming removed 1 base at V and 5 bases at J, with 8 bases between. CDR3 sequence (DNA): TGTGCCAGCAGCTTAGTCCTTGGGACCGGGGAGCTGTTTTTT. It is translated as CASSLVLGTGELFF.

The chain has TRBV7-2 and TRBJ1-5; D remains unclear. The length of the CDR3 is 13 residues. V was shortened by 5 bases and J by 9 bases, with 14 bases between the two germline ends. CDR1 and CDR2 from the germline V gene are SGHTA and FQGNSA. The DNA for the CDR3 is TGTGCCAGCAGCCCACACGGGTCGGGGCCCCAGCATTTT. It encodes CASSPHGSGPQHF.

This clonotype has only a few counts. V and J are TRBV5-1 and TRBJ2-2; 9 bases agree with TRBD2. With V trimmed by 6 bases and J by 6 bases, 9 bases remained unmatched. The CDR3 length is 15 residues. The germline V gene encodes CDR1 SGHRS and CDR2 YFSETQ. The chain's CDR3 is CASTPRTSEAGELFF. The CDR3 region has the DNA TGCGCCAGCACCCCTCGGACTAGCGAGGCCGGGGAGCTGTTTTTT.

This clonotype was found a few times. The genes are TRBV24-1 and TRBJ2-2, with no clear D. The CDR3 runs to 15 residues. The germline CDR1 and CDR2 sequences are KGHDR and SFDVKD. V was cut by 3 bases and J by 4 bases, with 11 bases left in between. DNA for the CDR3: TGTGCCACCAGTGATACCGGAAGAGGCACCGGGGAGCTGTTTTTT. This encodes CATSDTGRGTGELFF.